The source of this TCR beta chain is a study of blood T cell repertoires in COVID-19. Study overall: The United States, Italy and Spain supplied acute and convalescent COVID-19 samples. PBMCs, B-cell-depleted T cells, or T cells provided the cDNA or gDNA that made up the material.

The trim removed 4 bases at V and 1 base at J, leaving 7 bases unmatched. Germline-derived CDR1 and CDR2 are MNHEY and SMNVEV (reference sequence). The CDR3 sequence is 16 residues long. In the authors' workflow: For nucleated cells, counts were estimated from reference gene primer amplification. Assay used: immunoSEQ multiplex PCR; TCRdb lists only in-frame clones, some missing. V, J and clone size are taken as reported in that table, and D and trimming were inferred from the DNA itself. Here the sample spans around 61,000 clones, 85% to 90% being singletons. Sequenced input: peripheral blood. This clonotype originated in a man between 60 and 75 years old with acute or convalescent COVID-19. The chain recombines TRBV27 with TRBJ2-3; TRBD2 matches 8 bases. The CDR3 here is CASSSNSGVGTDTQYF. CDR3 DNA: TGTGCCAGCAGTTCAAATAGCGGGGTGGGCACAGATACGCAGTATTTT.